Reported below is one T cell receptor (beta chain). The entry originates in a study of blood T cell repertoires in COVID-19. Turning to the study itself: Samples of COVID-19 (acute and convalescent) were obtained from the United States, Italy and Spain. PBMCs, B-cell-depleted T cells, or T cells were the source of the cDNA or gDNA that made up the material.

As handled by the study authors: Cell counts per sample came from amplifying reference gene primers. Data came from immunoSEQ multiplex PCR; TCRdb stores just in-frame clones and leaves some out. From that table come the V and J calls and clone size; the DNA was used to work out D and trimming. The table shows about 99,000 clones, with 79% occurring only once. The CDR3 runs 13 residues. Trimming removed 4 bases at V and 2 bases at J, with 8 bases between. Germline assignment: CDR1 SGHVS and CDR2 FNYEAQ. The receptor comes from a woman older than 75 with active or convalescent COVID-19. This chain connects TRBV7-6 to TRBJ2-5; no reliable D call. Sequenced input: peripheral blood. This CDR3 reads CASSSRRQETQYF. Written as DNA, the CDR3 is TGTGCCAGCAGCTCCCGTCGGCAAGAGACCCAGTACTTC.